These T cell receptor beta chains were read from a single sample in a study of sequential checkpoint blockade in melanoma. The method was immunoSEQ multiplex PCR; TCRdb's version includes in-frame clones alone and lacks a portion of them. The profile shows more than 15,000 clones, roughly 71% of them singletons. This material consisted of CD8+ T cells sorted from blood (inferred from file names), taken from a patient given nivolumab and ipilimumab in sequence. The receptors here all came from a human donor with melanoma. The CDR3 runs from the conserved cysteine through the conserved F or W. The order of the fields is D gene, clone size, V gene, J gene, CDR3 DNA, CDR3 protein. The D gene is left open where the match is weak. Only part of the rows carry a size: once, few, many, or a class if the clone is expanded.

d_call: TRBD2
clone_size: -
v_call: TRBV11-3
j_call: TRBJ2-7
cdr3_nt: TGTGCCAGCAGCCCTCCTAGCGGGATAAGGAACGAGCAGTACTTC
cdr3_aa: CASSPPSGIRNEQYF

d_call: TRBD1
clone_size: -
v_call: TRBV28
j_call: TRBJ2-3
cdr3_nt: TGTGCCAGCAGTCCCGGGACAGCCCTCCAAGCGAATACGCAGTATTTT
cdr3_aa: CASSPGTALQANTQYF

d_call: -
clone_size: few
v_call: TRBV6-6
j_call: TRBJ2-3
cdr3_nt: TGTGCCAGCAGTTTGCGGACAAGCACAGATACGCAGTATTTT
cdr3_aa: CASSLRTSTDTQYF

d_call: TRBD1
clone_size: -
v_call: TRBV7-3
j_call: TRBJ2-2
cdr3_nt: TGTGCCAGCAGCTATCCAGGGGGCGGCGGGGAGCTGTTTTTT
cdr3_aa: CASSYPGGGGELFF

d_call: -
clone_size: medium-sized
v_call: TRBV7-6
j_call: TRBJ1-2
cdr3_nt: TGTGCCAGCAGCTTAGGCAGGGGTATCTATGGCTACACCTTC
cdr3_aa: CASSLGRGIYGYTF

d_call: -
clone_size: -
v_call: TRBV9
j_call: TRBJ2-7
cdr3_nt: TGTGCCAGCAGCGTAGCTGTAGGGGGCTACGAGCAGTACTTC
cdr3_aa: CASSVAVGGYEQYF

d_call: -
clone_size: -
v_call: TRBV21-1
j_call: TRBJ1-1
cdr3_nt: TGTGCCAGCAGGGCGGTGAACACTGAAGCTTTCTTT
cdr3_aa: CASRAVNTEAFF

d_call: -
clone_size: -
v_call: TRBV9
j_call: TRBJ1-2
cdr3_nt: TGTGCCAGCGACAGGAGCCCCTATGGCTACACCTTC
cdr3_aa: CASDRSPYGYTF

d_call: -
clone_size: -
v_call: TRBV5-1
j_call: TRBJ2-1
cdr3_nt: TGCGCCAGCAGCTTTGTTAGCGGAGCTTCTTCCTACAATGAGCAGTTCTTC
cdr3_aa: CASSFVSGASSYNEQFF

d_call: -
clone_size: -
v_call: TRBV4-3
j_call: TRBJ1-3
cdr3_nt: TGCGCCAGCAGCCAAGATCGAGGGGGGGTCGGAAACACCATATATTTT
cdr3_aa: CASSQDRGGVGNTIYF

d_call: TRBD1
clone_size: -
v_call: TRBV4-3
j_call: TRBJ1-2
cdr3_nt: TGCGCCAGCAGCCAAGATCTGGACAGGGGGCGACGGAATGGCTACACCTTC
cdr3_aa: CASSQDLDRGRRNGYTF

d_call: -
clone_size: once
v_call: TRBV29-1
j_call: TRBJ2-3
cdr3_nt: TGCAGCGGTCGGAGATATCAGGGAGGCCGCAAAATCACATATACGCAGTATTTT
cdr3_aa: CSGRRYQGGRKITYTQYF

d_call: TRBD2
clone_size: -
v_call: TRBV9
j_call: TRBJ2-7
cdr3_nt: TGTGCCAGCAGCGTTGGACTAGCGGGGGAGGGCGAGCAGTACTTC
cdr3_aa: CASSVGLAGEGEQYF

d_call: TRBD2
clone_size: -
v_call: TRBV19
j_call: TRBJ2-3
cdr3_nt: TGTGCCAGTAACCTAGCGGGAGGAGGCGATACGCAGTATTTT
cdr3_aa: CASNLAGGGDTQYF

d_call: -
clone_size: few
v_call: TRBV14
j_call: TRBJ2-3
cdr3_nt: TGTGCCAGCAGCCAAGACTGGCGGCCCACAGATACGCAGTATTTT
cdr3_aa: CASSQDWRPTDTQYF

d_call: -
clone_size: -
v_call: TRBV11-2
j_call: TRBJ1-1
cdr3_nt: TGTGCCAGCAGCTTAGATATCACAACAGGGTGGACTGAAGCTTTCTTT
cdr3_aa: CASSLDITTGWTEAFF

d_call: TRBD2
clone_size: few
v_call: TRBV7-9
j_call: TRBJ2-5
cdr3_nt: TGTGCCAGCAGCTTATGGTCGAGTGTAGCGGGGGATAAAGAGACCCAGTACTTC
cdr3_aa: CASSLWSSVAGDKETQYF

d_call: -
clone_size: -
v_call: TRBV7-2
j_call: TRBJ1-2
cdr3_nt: TGTGCCAGCAGCCAAGGGGTCCTGGGGGGGGCTAACTATGGCTACACCTTC
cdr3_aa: CASSQGVLGGANYGYTF

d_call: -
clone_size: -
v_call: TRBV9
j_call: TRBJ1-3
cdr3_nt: TGTGCCAGCAGCGGGGGGCTACTGGACTCTGGAAACACCATATATTTT
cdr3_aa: CASSGGLLDSGNTIYF

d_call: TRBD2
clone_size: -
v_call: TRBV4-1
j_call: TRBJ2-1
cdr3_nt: TGCGCCAGCAGCCACCCGAGGAGCGGGGGGACCCTACCTCAGTTCTTC
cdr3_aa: CASSHPRSGGTLPQFF

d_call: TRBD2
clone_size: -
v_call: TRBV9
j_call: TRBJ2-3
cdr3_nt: TGTGCCAGCAGCCCTCAGACGGCGGGGGGAAGGACAGATACGCAGTATTTT
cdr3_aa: CASSPQTAGGRTDTQYF

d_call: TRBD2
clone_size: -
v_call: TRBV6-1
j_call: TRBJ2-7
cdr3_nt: TGTGCCAGCAGTGATCTAGGCGGGGGACTAGCAAGCCACGAGCAGTACTTC
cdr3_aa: CASSDLGGGLASHEQYF

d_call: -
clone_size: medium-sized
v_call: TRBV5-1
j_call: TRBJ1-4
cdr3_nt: TGCGCCAGCAGCAGTTCATGGGGCCTAAATGAAAAACTGTTTTTT
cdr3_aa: CASSSSWGLNEKLFF

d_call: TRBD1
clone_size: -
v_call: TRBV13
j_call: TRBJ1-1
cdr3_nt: TGTGCCAGCAGCCGCAACAGGGGCAACACTGAAGCTTTCTTT
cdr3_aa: CASSRNRGNTEAFF

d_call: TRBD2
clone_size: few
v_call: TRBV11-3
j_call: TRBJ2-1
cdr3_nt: TGTGCCAGCAGCTTAGAAACTAGCGGGAACAATGAGCAGTTCTTC
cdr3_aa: CASSLETSGNNEQFF

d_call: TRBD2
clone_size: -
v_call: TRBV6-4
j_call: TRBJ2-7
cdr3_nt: TGTGCCAGCAGCGATAGCGGGAGGGTCTACGAGCAGTACTTC
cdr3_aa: CASSDSGRVYEQYF

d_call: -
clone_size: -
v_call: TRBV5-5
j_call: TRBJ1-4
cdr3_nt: TGTGCCAGCAGCTTGACAGGGCGGACTAATGAAAAACTGTTTTTT
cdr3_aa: CASSLTGRTNEKLFF

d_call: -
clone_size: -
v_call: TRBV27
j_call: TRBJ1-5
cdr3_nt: TGTGCCAGCAGTTTAAATCCCGGGGACAATCAGCCCCAGCATTTT
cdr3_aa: CASSLNPGDNQPQHF

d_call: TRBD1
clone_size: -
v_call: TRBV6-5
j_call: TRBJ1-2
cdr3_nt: TGTGCCAGCACAGGGGGGAACTATGGCTACACCTTC
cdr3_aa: CASTGGNYGYTF

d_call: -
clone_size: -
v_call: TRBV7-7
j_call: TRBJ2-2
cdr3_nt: TGTGCTAGCAGCTTAAACAGGGCTAACACCGGGGAGCTGTTTTTT
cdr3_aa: CASSLNRANTGELFF

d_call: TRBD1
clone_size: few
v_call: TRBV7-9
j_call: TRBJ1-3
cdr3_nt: TGTGCCAGCAGCCCGGGACAGAGTGGAAACACCATATATTTT
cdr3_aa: CASSPGQSGNTIYF

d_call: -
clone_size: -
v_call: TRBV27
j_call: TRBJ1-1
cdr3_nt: TGTGCCAGCAAGGCCCTCTTAGGGGGTCTACACGGAGCTTTCTTT
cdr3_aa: CASKALLGGLHGAFF

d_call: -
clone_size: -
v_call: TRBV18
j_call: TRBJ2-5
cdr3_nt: TGTGCCAGCTCACCCTGGGGCAGACAAGAGACCCAGTACTTC
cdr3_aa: CASSPWGRQETQYF

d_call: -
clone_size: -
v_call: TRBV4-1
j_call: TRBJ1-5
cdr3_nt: TGCGCCAGCAGCCAAGGACAGCATAGCAATCAGCCCCAGCATTTT
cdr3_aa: CASSQGQHSNQPQHF

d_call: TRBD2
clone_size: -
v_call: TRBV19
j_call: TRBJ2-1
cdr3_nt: TGTGCCAGTAGTGTCCTAGCGGGAGGGCCCCTTGAGCAGTTCTTC
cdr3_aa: CASSVLAGGPLEQFF

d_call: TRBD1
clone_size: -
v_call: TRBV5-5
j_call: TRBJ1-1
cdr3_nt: TGTGCCAGCAGCCCGGACAGGGGTGGGCCTGAAGCTTTCTTT
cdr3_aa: CASSPDRGGPEAFF

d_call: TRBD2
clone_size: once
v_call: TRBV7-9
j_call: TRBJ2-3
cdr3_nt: TGTGCCAGCAGCTTAGTAGTCGGAAGCGGGAACGGGCAGTATTTT
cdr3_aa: CASSLVVGSGNGQYF

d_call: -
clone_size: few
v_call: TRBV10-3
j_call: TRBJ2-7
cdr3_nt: TGTGCCATCAGTGAGGACAGGACCTACGAGCAGTACTTC
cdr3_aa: CAISEDRTYEQYF

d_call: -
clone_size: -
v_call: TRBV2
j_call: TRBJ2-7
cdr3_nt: TGTGCCAGCAGTGACTCCCCGTCGGACGAGCAGTACTTC
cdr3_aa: CASSDSPSDEQYF

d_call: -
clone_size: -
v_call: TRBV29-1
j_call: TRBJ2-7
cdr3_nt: TGCAGCGTTGAAGAGGCGGGAACCCTTTACGAGCAGTACTTC
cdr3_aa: CSVEEAGTLYEQYF

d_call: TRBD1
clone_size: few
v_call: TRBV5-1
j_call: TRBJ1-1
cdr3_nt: TGCGCCAGCAGCCTTACCTGGACAGGGACCACTGAAGCTTTCTTT
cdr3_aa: CASSLTWTGTTEAFF

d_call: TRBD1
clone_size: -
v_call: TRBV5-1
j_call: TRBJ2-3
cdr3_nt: TGCGCCAGCAGCTTGGGACAGGGGGCGGGAGATACGCAGTATTTT
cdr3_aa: CASSLGQGAGDTQYF

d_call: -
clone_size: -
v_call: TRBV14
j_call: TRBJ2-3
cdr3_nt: TGTGCCAGCAGCCAAGATTTAACAGGGACAATACATTTTTTGGGCACAGATACGCAGTATTTT
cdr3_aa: CASSQDLTGTIHFLGTDTQYF

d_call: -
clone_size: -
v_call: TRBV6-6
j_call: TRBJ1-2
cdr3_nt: TGTGCCAGCAGTTACTCCCAAGGGGATCGCTACACCTTC
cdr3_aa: CASSYSQGDRYTF

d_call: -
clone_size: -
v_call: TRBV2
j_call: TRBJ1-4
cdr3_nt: TGTGCCAGCAGTGAAAACAGAAAAGCTAATGAAAAACTGTTTTTT
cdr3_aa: CASSENRKANEKLFF